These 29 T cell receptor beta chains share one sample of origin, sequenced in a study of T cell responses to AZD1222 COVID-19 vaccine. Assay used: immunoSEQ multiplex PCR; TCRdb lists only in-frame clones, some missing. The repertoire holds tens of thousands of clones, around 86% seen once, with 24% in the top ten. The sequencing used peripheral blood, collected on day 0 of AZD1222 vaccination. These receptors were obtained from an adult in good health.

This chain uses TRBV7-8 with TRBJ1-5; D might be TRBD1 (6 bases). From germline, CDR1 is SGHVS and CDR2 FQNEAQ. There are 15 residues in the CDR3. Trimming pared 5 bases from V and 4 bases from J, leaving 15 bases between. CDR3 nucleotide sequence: TGTGCCAGCAGCCCCCGGGACACCCTGAATCAGCCCCAGCATTTT. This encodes CASSPRDTLNQPQHF.

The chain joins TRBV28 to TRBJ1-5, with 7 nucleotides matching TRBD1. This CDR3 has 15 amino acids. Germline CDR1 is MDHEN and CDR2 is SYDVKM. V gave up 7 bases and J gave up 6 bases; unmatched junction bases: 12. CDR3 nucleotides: TGTGCCAGCAACGGTGGAGGGGGCGAGGGTCAGCCCCAGCATTTT. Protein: CASNGGGGEGQPQHF.

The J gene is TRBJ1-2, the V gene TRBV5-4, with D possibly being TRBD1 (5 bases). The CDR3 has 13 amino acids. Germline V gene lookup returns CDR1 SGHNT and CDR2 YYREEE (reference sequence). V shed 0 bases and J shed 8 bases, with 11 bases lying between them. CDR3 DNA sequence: TGTGCCAGCAGCTTGGAAGGGGCTGGAGGCTACACCTTC. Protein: CASSLEGAGGYTF.

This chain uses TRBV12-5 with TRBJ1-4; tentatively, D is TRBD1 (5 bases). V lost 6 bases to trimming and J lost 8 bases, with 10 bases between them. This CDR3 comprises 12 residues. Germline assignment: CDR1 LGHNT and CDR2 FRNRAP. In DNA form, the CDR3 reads TGTGCTAGTGGATGGGGGTGGGAAAAACTGTTTTTT. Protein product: CASGWGWEKLFF.

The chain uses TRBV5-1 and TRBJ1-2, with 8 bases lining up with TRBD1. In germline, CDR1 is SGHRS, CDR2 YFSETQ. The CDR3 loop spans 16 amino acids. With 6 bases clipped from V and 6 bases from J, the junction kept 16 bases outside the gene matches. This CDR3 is CASTLEGGTGPDGYTF. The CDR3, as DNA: TGCGCCAGCACCCTGGAGGGCGGGACAGGTCCTGATGGCTACACCTTC.

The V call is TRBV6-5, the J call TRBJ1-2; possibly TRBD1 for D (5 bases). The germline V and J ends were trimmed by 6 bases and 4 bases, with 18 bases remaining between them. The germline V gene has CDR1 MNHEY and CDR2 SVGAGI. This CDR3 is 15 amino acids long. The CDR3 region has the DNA TGTGCCAGCAGCCTCGCCTCCGGGACGTCCTATGGCTACACCTTC. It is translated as CASSLASGTSYGYTF.

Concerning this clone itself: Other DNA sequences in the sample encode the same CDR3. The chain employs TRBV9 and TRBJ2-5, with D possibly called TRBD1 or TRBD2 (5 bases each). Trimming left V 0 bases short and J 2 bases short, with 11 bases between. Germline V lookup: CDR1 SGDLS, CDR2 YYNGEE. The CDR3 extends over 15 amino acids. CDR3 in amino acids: CASSVGGGDQETQYF. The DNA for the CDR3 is TGTGCCAGCAGCGTAGGTGGGGGAGATCAAGAGACCCAGTACTTC.

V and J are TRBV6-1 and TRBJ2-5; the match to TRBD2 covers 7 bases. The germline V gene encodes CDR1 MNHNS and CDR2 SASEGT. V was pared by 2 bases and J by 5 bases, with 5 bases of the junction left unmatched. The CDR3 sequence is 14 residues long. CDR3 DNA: TGTGCCAGCAGTGAACGGGGGGTGCAGGAGACCCAGTACTTC. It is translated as CASSERGVQETQYF.

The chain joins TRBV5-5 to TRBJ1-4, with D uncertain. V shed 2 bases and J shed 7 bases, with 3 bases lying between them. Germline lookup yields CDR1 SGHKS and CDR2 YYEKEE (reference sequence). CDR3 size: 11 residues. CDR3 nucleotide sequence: TGTGCCAGCAGCTTAGGTGAAAAACTGTTTTTT. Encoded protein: CASSLGEKLFF.

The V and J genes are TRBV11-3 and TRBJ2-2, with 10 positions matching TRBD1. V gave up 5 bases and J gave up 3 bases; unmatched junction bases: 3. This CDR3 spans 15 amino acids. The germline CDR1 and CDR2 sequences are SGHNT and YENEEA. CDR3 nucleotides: TGTGCCAGCAGCCAAGGACAGGGGGACACCGGGGAGCTGTTTTTT. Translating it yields CASSQGQGDTGELFF.

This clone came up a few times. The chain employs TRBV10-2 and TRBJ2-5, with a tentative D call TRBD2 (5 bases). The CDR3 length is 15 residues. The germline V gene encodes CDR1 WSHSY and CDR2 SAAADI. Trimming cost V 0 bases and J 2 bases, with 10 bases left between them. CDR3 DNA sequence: TGCGCCAGCAGTGAGTCGGGAGCCCGTCAAGAGACCCAGTACTTC. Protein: CASSESGARQETQYF.

CDR3 in DNA: TGTGCCAGCAGTTTGGGACCGCCGAACGCAGATACGCAGTATTTT. Its translation is CASSLGPPNADTQYF. The chain carries TRBV27 and TRBJ2-3; TRBD1 or TRBD2 may be the D gene (5 bases each). The length of the CDR3 is 15 residues. With 3 bases removed from V and 4 bases from J, the gap between germline ends came to 14 bases. Per germline, CDR1 MNHEY and CDR2 SMNVEV (reference sequence).

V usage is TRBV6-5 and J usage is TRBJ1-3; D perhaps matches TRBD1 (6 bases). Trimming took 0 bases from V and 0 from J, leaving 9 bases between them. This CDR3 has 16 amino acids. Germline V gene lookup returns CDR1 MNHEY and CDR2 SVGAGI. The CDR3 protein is CASSYSTGLSGNTIYF. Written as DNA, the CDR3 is TGTGCCAGCAGTTACTCGACAGGACTCTCTGGAAACACCATATATTTT.

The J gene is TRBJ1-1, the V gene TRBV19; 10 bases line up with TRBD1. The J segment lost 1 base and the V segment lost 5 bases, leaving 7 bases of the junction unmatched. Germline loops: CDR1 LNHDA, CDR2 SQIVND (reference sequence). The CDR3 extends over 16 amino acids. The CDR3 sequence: CASSPRDRGWNTEAFF. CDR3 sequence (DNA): TGTGCCAGTAGTCCCCGGGACAGGGGATGGAACACTGAAGCTTTCTTT.

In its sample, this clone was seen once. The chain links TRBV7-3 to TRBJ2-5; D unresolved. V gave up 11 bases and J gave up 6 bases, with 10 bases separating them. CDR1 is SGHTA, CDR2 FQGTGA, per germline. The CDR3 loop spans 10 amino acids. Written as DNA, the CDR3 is TGTGCCGCCGTCAGGCAGACCCAGTACTTC. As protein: CAAVRQTQYF.

Written as DNA, the CDR3 is TGTGCCAGCTCACCAATCAGCGGACTAGCCCCCGGGAGAGCCTACAATGAGCAGTTCTTC. Amino acid sequence: CASSPISGLAPGRAYNEQFF. V is TRBV18 and J is TRBJ2-1; 8 positions match TRBD2. The CDR3 runs to 20 residues. The V gene end was trimmed by 2 bases and the J gene end by 2 bases; junction bases not matched to a gene: 17. Germline V gene data show CDR1 as KGHSH and CDR2 as LQKENI.

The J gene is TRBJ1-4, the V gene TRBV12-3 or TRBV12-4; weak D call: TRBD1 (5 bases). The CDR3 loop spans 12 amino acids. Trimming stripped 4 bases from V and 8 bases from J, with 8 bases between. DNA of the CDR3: TGTGCCAGCAGTTCCGCAGGGGAAAAACTGTTTTTT. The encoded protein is CASSSAGEKLFF.

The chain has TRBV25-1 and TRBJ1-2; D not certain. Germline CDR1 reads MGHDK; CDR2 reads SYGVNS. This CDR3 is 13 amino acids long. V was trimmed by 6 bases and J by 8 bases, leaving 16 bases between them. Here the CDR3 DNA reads TGTGCCAGCAGCCCCGGTGGAGCCCGGGGCTACACCTTC. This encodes CASSPGGARGYTF.

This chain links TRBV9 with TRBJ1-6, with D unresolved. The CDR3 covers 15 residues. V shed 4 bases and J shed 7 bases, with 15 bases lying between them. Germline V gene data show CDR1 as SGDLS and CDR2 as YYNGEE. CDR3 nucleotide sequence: TGTGCCAGCAGCCCCTACGAAGGGCCCAATTCACCCCTCCACTTT. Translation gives CASSPYEGPNSPLHF.

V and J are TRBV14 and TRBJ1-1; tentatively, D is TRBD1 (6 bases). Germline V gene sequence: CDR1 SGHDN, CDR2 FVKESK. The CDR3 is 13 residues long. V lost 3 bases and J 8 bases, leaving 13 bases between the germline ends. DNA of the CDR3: TGTGCCAGCAGCCATTACCTCAGGGGCGAAGCTTTCTTT. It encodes CASSHYLRGEAFF. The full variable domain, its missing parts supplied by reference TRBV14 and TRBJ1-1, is EAGVTQFPSHSVIEKGQTVTLRCDPISGHDNLYWYRRVMGKEIKFLLHFVKESKQDESGMPNNRFLAERTGGTYSTLKVQPAELEDSGVYFCASSHYLRGEAFFGQGTRLTVV.

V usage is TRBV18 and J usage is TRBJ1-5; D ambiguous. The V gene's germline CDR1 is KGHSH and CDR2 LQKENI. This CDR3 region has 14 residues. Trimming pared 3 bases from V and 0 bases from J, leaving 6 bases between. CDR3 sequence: CASSPTDSNQPQHF. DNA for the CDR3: TGTGCCAGCTCACCGACGGATAGCAATCAGCCCCAGCATTTT.

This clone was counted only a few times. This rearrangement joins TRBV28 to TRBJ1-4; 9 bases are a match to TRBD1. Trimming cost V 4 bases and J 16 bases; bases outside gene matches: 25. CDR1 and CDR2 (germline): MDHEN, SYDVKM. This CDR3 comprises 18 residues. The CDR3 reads CASSSLREYGTGQPIGFF. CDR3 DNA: TGTGCCAGCAGTTCGCTGAGAGAATATGGGACAGGGCAGCCGATAGGGTTTTTT.

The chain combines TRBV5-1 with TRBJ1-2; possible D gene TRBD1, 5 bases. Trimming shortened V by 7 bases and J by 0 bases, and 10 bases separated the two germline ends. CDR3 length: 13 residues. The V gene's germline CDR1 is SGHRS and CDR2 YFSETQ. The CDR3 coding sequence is TGCGCCAGCGCGACAGAAACTAACTATGGCTACACCTTC. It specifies CASATETNYGYTF. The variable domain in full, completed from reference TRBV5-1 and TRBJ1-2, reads KAGVTQTPRYLIKTRGQQVTLSCSPISGHRSVSWYQQTPGQGLQFLFEYFSETQRNKGNFPGRFSGRQFSNSRSEMNVSTLELGDSALYLCASATETNYGYTFGSGTRLTVV.

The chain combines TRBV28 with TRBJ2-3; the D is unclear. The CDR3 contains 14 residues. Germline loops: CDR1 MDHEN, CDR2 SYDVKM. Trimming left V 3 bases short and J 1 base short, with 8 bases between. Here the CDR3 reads CASSFLSGTDTQYF. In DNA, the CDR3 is TGTGCCAGCAGTTTTTTATCGGGCACAGATACGCAGTATTTT.

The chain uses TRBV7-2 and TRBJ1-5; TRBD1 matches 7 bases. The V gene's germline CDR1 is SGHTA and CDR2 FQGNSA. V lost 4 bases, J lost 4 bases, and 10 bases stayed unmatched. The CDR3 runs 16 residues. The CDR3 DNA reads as TGTGCCAGCAGCTCGTATCCGGGACAGCTAAATCAGCCCCAGCATTTT. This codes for CASSSYPGQLNQPQHF.

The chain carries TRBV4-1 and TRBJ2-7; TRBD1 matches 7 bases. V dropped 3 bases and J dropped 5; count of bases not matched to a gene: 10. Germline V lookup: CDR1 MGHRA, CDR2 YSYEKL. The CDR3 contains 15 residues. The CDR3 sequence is CASSHQGRGGHEQYF. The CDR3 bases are TGCGCCAGCAGCCACCAAGGTCGAGGGGGCCACGAGCAGTACTTC.

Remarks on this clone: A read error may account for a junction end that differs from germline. This CDR3 is CAWKEQGGGGPQHF. CDR3 nucleotides: TGTGCTTGGAAGGAACAGGGTGGCGGCGGACCCCAGCATTTT. This chain connects TRBV30 to TRBJ1-5; a weak D match, TRBD1 (6 bases). Looked up from germline, CDR1 is GTSNPN and CDR2 is SVGIG (reference sequence). CDR3 size: 14 residues.

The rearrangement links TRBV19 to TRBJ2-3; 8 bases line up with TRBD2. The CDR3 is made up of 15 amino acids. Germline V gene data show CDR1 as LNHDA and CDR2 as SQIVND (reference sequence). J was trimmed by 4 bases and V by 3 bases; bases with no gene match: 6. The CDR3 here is CASSIRRGAADTQYF. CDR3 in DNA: TGTGCCAGTAGTATCAGGCGGGGGGCGGCAGATACGCAGTATTTT.

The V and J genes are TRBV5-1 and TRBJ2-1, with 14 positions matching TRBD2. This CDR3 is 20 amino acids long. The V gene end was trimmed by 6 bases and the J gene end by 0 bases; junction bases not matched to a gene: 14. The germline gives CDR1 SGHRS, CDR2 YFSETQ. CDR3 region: CASNPGTSGGHPSSYNEQFF. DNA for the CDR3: TGCGCCAGCAACCCAGGGACTAGCGGGGGCCACCCCAGCTCCTACAATGAGCAGTTCTTC.